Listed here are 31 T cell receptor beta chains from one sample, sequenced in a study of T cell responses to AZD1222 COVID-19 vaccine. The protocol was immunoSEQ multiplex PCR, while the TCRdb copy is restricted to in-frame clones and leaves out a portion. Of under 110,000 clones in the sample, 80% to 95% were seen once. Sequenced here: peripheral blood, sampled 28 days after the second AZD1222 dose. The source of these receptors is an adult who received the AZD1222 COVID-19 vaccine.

The CDR3 protein is CASGAGGTGYGYTF. The CDR3 nucleotides are TGCGCCAGCGGGGCTGGTGGGACAGGCTATGGCTACACCTTC. This chain connects TRBV10-2 to TRBJ1-2; 8 positions match TRBD1. Germline V gene lookup returns CDR1 WSHSY and CDR2 SAAADI. With V trimmed by 8 bases and J by 4 bases, 9 bases remained unmatched. CDR3 length: 14 residues.

The CDR3 here is CAGGAASYEQYF. CDR3 nucleotides: TGCGCCGGCGGGGCAGCATCCTACGAGCAGTACTTC. The rearrangement uses TRBV10-1 and TRBJ2-7; D may be TRBD2 (6 bases). Germline V lookup: CDR1 WNHNN, CDR2 SYGVQD (reference sequence). Trimming removed 11 bases from V and 1 base from J, with 12 bases in between. There are 12 residues in the CDR3.

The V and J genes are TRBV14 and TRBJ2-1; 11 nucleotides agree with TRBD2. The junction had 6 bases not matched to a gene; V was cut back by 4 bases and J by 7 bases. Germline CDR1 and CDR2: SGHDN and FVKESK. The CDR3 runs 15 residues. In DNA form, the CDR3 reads TGTGCCAGCAGCCCGTTAGCGGGGGGGCATAATGAGCAGTTCTTC. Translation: CASSPLAGGHNEQFF.

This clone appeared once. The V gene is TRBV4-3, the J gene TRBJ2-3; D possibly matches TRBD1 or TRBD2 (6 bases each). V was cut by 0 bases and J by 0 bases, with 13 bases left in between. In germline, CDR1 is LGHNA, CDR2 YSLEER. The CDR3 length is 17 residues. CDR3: CASSQDWRDTSTDTQYF. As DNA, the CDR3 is TGCGCCAGCAGCCAAGATTGGCGGGACACTAGCACAGATACGCAGTATTTT.

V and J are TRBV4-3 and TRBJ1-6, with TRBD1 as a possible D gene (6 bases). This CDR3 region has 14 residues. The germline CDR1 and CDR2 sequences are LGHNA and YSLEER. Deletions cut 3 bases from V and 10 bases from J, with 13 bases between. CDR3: CASSHSQGDSPLHF. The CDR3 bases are TGCGCCAGCAGCCATTCACAGGGAGACTCACCCCTCCACTTT.

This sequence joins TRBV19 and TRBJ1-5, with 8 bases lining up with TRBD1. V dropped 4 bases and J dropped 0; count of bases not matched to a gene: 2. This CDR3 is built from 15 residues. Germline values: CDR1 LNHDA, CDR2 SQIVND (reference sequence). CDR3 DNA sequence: TGTGCCAGTAGTAGCACAGGGGGTAGCAATCAGCCCCAGCATTTT. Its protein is CASSSTGGSNQPQHF.

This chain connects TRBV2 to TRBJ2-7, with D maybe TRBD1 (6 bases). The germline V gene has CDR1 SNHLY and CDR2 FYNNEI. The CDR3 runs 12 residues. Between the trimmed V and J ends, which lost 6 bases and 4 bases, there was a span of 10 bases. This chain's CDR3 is CASSGTPYEQYF. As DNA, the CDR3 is TGTGCCAGCAGCGGGACACCGTACGAGCAGTACTTC. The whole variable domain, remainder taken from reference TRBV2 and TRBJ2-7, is EPEVTQTPSHQVTQMGQEVILRCVPISNHLYFYWYRQILGQKVEFLVSFYNNEISEKSEIFDDQFSVERPDGSNFTLKIRSTKLEDSAMYFCASSGTPYEQYFGPGTRLTVT.

The CDR3, as DNA: TGTGCCAGTAGTAAATGGACAGGGGGGAAATCTGAAGCTTTCTTT. It is translated as CASSKWTGGKSEAFF. This chain links TRBV19 with TRBJ1-1; 10 bases fit TRBD1. Unmatched junction bases numbered 8, after V lost 4 bases and J lost 6 bases. Germline CDR1 is LNHDA and CDR2 is SQIVND (reference sequence). This CDR3 has 15 amino acids.

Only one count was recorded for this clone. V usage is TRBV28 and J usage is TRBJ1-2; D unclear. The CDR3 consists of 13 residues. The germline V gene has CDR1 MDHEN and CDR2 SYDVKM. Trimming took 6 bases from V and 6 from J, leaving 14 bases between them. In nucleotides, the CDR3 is TGTGCCAGCAGATTGCCCATAGGTCATGGCTACACCTTC. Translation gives CASRLPIGHGYTF.

CDR3 sequence reads: CASSLGSRLGANVLTF. The CDR3 region has the DNA TGTGCCAGCAGCTTAGGTTCTCGTCTCGGGGCCAACGTCCTGACTTTC. This chain joins TRBV7-2 and TRBJ2-6; no definite D call. The V end lost 1 base, the J end lost 4 bases, and 11 bases lay between the germline ends. The CDR3 runs to 16 residues. Germline V gene data show CDR1 as SGHTA and CDR2 as FQGNSA. Variable domain in full (rest from reference TRBV7-2 and TRBJ2-6): GAGVSQSPSNKVTEKGKDVELRCDPISGHTALYWYRQSLGQGLEFLIYFQGNSAPDKSGLPSDRFSAERTGGSVSTLTIQRTQQEDSAVYLCASSLGSRLGANVLTFGAGSRLTVL.

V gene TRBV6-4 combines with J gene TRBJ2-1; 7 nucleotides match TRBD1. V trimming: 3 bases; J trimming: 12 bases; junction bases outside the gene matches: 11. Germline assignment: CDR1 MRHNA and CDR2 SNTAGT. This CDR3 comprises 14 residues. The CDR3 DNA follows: TGTGCCAGCAGTGAGGGCCCCGGATCAGGGGGGCAGTTCTTC. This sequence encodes CASSEGPGSGGQFF.

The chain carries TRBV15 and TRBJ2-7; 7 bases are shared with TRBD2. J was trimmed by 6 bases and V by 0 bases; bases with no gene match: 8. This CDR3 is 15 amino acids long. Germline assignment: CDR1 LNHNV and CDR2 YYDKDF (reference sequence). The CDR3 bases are TGTGCCACCAGCAGAGATGGGGTCCGGACTAGCGAGCAGTACTTC. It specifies CATSRDGVRTSEQYF.

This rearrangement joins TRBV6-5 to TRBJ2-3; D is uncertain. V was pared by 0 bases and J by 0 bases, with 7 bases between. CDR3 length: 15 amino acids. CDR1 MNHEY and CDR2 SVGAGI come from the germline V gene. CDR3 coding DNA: TGTGCCAGCAGTTACTCGCTCAGAAGCACAGATACGCAGTATTTT. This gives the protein CASSYSLRSTDTQYF.

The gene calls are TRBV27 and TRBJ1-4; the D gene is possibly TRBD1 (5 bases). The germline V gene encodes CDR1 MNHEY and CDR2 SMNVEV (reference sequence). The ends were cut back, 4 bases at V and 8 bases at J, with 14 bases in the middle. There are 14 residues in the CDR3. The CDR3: CASSYRRDGEKLFF. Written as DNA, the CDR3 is TGTGCCAGCAGTTACCGCAGGGACGGCGAAAAACTGTTTTTT.

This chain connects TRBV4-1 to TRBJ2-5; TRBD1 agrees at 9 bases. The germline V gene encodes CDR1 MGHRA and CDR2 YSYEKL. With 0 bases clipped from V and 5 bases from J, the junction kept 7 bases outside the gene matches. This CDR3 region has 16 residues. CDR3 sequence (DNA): TGCGCCAGCAGCCAAGATCGGAGACAGGGGGGGGAGACCCAGTACTTC. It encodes CASSQDRRQGGETQYF.

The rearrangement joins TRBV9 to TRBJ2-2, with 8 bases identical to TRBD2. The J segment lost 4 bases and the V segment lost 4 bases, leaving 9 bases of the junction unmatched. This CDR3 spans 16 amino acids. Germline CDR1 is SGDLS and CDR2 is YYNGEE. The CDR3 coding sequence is TGTGCCAGCAGCCCTAGAGAAGCGGGGGTCACCGGGGAGCTGTTTTTT. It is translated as CASSPREAGVTGELFF.

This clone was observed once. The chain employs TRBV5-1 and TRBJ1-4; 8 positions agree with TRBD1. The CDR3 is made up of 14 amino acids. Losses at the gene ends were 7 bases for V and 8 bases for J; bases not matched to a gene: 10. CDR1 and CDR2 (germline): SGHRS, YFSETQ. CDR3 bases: TGCGCCAGCTGTAACGGAGGACAGGGCGAAAAACTGTTTTTT. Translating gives CASCNGGQGEKLFF.

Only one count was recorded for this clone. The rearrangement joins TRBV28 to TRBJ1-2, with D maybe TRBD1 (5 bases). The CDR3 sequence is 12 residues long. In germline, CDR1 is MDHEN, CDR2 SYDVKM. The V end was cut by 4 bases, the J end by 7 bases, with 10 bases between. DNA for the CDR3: TGTGCCAGCAGTTCAGGGTTCGGTGGCTACACCTTC. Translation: CASSSGFGGYTF.

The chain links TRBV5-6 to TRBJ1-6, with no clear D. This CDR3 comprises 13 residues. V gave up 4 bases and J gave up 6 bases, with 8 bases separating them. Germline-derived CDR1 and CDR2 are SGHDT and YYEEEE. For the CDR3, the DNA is TGTGCCAGCAGCCGGGAGGGTAATTCACCCCTCCACTTT. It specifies CASSREGNSPLHF.

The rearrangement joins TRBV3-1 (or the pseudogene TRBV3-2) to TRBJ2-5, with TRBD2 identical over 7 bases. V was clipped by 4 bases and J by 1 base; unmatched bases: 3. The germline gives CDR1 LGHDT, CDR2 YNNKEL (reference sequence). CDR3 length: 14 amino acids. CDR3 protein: CASSPWGGQETQYF. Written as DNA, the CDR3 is TGTGCCAGCAGCCCTTGGGGGGGCCAAGAGACCCAGTACTTC.

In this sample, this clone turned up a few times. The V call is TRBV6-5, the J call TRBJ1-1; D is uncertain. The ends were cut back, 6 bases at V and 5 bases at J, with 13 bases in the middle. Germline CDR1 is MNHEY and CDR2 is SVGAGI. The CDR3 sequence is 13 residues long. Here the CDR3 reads CASSPSTWTEAFF. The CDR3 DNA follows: TGTGCCAGCAGCCCCTCAACATGGACTGAAGCTTTCTTT.

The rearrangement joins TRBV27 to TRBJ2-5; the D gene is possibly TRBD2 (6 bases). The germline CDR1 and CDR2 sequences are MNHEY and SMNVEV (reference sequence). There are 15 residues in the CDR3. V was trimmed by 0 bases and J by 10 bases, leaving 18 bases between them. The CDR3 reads CASSLSGGSGWGQYF. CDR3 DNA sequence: TGTGCCAGCAGTTTATCGGGGGGTTCGGGCTGGGGCCAGTACTTC.

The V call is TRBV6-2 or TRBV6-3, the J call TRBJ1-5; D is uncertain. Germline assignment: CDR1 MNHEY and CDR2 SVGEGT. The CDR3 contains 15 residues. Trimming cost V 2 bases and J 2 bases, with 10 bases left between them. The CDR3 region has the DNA TGTGCCAGCAGTTACAGACCGAGACGCAATCAGCCCCAGCATTTT. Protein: CASSYRPRRNQPQHF.

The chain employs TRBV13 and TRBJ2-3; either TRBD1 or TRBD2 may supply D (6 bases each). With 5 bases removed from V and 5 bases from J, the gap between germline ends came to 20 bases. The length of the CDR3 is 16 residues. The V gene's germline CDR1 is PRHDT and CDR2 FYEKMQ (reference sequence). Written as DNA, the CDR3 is TGTGCCAGCAGCAGACGCTTGGGGGGCCCGGGAGATACGCAGTATTTT. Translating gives CASSRRLGGPGDTQYF. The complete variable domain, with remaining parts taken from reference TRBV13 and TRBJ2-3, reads AAGVIQSPRHLIKEKRETATLKCYPIPRHDTVYWYQQGPGQDPQFLISFYEKMQSDKGSIPDRFSAQQFSDYHSELNMSSLELGDSALYFCASSRRLGGPGDTQYFGPGTRLTVL.

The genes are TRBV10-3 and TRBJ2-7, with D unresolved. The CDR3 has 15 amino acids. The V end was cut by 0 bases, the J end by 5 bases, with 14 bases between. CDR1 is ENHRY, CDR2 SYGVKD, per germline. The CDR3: CAISESTRSSNEQYF. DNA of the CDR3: TGTGCCATCAGTGAGTCGACTCGAAGCAGCAACGAGCAGTACTTC.

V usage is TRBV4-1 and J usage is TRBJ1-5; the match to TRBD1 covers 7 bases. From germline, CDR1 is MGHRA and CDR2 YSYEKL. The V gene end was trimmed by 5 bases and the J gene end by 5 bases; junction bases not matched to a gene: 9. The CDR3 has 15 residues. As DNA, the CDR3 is TGCGCCAGCAGCTCGAGCCCCAGGGGGGATCAGCCCCAGCATTTT. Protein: CASSSSPRGDQPQHF.

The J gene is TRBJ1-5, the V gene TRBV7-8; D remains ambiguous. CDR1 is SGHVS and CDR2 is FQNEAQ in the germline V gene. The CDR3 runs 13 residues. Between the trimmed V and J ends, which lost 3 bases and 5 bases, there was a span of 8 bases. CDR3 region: CASSFNPDQPQHF. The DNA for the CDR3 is TGTGCCAGCAGCTTCAATCCTGATCAGCCCCAGCATTTT.

The CDR3 loop reads CASSLESPRKHTDTQYF. The DNA of the CDR3 is TGTGCCAGCAGCTTAGAATCCCCGCGCAAGCACACAGATACGCAGTATTTT. V is TRBV7-6 and J is TRBJ2-3; D gene ambiguous. CDR1 SGHVS and CDR2 FNYEAQ come from the germline V gene. The CDR3 length is 17 residues. Deletions cut 1 base from V and 2 bases from J, with 16 bases between.

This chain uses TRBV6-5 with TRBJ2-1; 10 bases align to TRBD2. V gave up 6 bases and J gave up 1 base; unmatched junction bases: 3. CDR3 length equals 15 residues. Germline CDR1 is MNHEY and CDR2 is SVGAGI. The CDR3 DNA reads TGTGCCAGCAGCTGGACTAGCGGTTCCTACAATGAGCAGTTCTTC. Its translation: CASSWTSGSYNEQFF.

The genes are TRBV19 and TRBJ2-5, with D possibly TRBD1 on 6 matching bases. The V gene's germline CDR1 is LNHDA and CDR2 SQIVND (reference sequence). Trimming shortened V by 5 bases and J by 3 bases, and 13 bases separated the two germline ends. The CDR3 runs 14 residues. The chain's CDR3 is CASSGRDTKETQYF. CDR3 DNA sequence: TGTGCCAGTAGTGGCCGGGACACAAAAGAGACCCAGTACTTC.

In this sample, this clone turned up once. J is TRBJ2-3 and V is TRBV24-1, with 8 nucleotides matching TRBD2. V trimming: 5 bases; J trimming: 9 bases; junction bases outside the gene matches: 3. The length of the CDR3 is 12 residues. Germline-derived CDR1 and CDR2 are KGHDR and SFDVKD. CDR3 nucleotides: TGTGCCACCAGTGTTAGCGGGGTCACGCAGTATTTT. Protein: CATSVSGVTQYF.